The 19 T cell receptor beta chains in this list originate from one sample, sequenced in a study. Cells sorted as Tregs were CD4+, CD25+ and CD127-/low. TCRdb analysed the 5' RACE reads with MiXCR anew, one entry per CDR3 protein. Of about 10,000 distinct CDR3 sequences in the sample, about 30% are singletons; the top ten hold under 3.5%. The specimen sequenced was Tregs sorted from a lymph node. The origin of the receptors is a female donor with breast cancer.

By sample fraction, this clonotype is medium-sized (0.01 to 0.1%). The genes are TRBV5-1 and TRBJ1-2, with D tentatively TRBD1 (6 bases). Germline CDR1 and CDR2: SGHRS and YFSETQ. V was clipped by 3 bases and J by 6 bases, with 21 bases between them. This CDR3 has 16 residues. CDR3 nucleotides: TGCGCCAGCAGCTCCTCCCGGGGGGGGGCATCGAATGGCTACACCTTC. As protein: CASSSSRGGASNGYTF.

This clonotype was detected many times. The chain combines TRBV5-1 with TRBJ1-2, with 11 nucleotides matching TRBD1. Germline V gene sequence: CDR1 SGHRS, CDR2 YFSETQ. CDR3 length equals 14 residues. The junction had 6 bases not matched to a gene; V was cut back by 4 bases and J by 7 bases. The CDR3 region is CASSSGQGAPGYTF. The CDR3, as DNA: TGCGCCAGCAGCAGCGGACAGGGGGCTCCTGGCTACACCTTC.

This clonotype occurred a few times. The chain couples TRBV28 to TRBJ2-3, with 10 bases matching TRBD2. Germline V gene sequence: CDR1 MDHEN, CDR2 SYDVKM. V lost 6 bases to trimming and J lost 0 bases; unmatched junction nucleotides: 0. The CDR3 runs 14 residues. The CDR3 DNA reads as TGTGCCAGCAGACTAGCGGGAAGCACAGATACGCAGTATTTT. Its translation: CASRLAGSTDTQYF.

The rearrangement uses TRBV12-3 or TRBV12-4 and TRBJ1-2; weak D call: TRBD1 (5 bases). V was shortened by 5 bases and J by 8 bases, with 21 bases between the two germline ends. The CDR3 totals 15 residues. The CDR3 region is CASSRLLRVVGGYTF. CDR3 bases: TGTGCCAGCAGTCGTTTGCTCAGGGTGGTCGGCGGCTACACCTTC.

This clonotype rates as medium-sized. The V call is TRBV5-1, the J call TRBJ2-1, with 7 bases matching TRBD1. Per the germline V gene, CDR1 is SGHRS and CDR2 is YFSETQ. The trim removed 4 bases at V and 10 bases at J, leaving 5 bases unmatched. The CDR3 covers 12 residues. As DNA, the CDR3 is TGCGCCAGCAGCCCTGGGACAGCCGAGCAGTTCTTC. As protein: CASSPGTAEQFF.

This clonotype counts as medium-sized (0.01 to 0.1%). This chain uses TRBV6-6 with TRBJ2-1, with 9 bases aligning to TRBD2. V was pared by 6 bases and J by 6 bases, with 9 bases of the junction left unmatched. Germline V gene sequence: CDR1 MNHNY, CDR2 SVGAGI (reference sequence). The CDR3 runs 15 residues. For the CDR3, the DNA is TGTGCCAGCAGCGCCGGGACTAGCAGGCCCAATGAGCAGTTCTTC. It is translated as CASSAGTSRPNEQFF.

About this clonotype: It may be a read error: a sequence one base away is much more abundant. The rearrangement uses TRBV18 and TRBJ2-2; 8 positions agree with TRBD1. The V segment lost 2 bases and the J segment 6 bases; nucleotides outside the gene matches: 8. This CDR3 contains 16 residues. Germline CDR1 KGHSH, CDR2 LQKENI. In DNA form, the CDR3 reads TGTGCCAGCTCACCATGTCTCCAGGGGGCCGCCGGGGAGCTGTTTTTT. Translating it yields CASSPCLQGAAGELFF.

This clonotype has only a few counts. This clone may be a read error of a much larger clone one base away. It is likely a read error, because the conserved phenylalanine at the end of the CDR3 is missing. The chain links TRBV29-1 to TRBJ2-1; D unresolved. V lost 6 bases and J lost 1, with 10 bases in between. Germline V gene lookup returns CDR1 SQVTM and CDR2 ANQGSEA. The CDR3 consists of 13 residues. CDR3 DNA: TGCAGCGTCGGTTTTATGTCCTACAATGAGCAGTTCCTC. Amino acids: CSVGFMSYNEQFL.

By sample share, this clonotype is medium-sized. J is TRBJ2-1 and V is TRBV15; D not resolved. CDR1 LNHNV and CDR2 YYDKDF come from the germline V gene (reference sequence). The CDR3 is 16 residues long. Between the trimmed V and J ends, which lost 0 bases and 3 bases, there was a span of 12 bases. The CDR3 DNA sequence: TGTGCCACCAGCAGAGATCGGAACGTTTACTACAATGAGCAGTTCTTC. It translates to CATSRDRNVYYNEQFF.

This clonotype was seen many times. The J gene is TRBJ2-1, the V gene TRBV5-1; D is unresolved. CDR3 length equals 16 residues. Trimming left V 0 bases short and J 2 bases short, with 12 bases between. Germline CDR1 SGHRS, CDR2 YFSETQ. This chain's CDR3 is CASSLGVMGTYNEQFF. The CDR3 bases are TGCGCCAGCAGCTTGGGGGTGATGGGAACCTACAATGAGCAGTTCTTC.

In this sample, this clonotype turned up many times. V and J are TRBV6-1 and TRBJ2-7; the match to TRBD1 covers 9 bases. CDR3 length: 16 amino acids. CDR1 is MNHNS, CDR2 SASEGT, per germline. V shed 0 bases, J shed 4 bases, and the junction held 7 bases outside the gene matches. CDR3: CASSEAAQGAGYEQYF. DNA for the CDR3: TGTGCCAGCAGTGAAGCTGCACAGGGGGCTGGTTACGAGCAGTACTTC.

This clonotype was counted ten times or more. A clone one base away is much larger, so this may be a read error. The V and J genes are TRBV28 and TRBJ2-7; D remains unclear. The CDR3 sequence is 15 residues long. The ends were cut back, 5 bases at V and 4 bases at J, with 18 bases in the middle. Looked up from germline, CDR1 is MDHEN and CDR2 is SYDVKM. The CDR3: CASSKPRRSRYEQYF. The DNA for the CDR3 is TGTGCCAGCAGTAAACCCCGCCGGAGTCGGTACGAGCAGTACTTC.

Worth noting for this clonotype: A clone one base away is much larger, so this may be a read error. As the CDR3 is not closed by the conserved phenylalanine or tryptophan, this likely results from a read error. The V and J genes are TRBV7-9 and TRBJ1-1; TRBD1 matches 8 bases. CDR1 is SEHNR and CDR2 is FQNEAQ in the germline V gene (reference sequence). This CDR3 comprises 17 residues. Trimming removed 5 bases from V and 3 bases from J; junction bases left unmatched: 14. The CDR3 DNA follows: TGTGCCAGCAGCCCCGGGGCAGGGGGCGCGAAGGACACTGAAGCTTTCCTT. It codes for CASSPGAGGAKDTEAFL.

The gene calls are TRBV6-5 and TRBJ2-7; TRBD2 matches at 7 bases. The trim removed 0 bases at V and 5 bases at J, leaving 4 bases unmatched. CDR3 length: 14 residues. Germline CDR1 reads MNHEY; CDR2 reads SVGAGI. The CDR3 is CASSYSWTSHEQYF. CDR3 DNA sequence: TGTGCCAGCAGTTACTCTTGGACTAGTCACGAGCAGTACTTC.

Remarks on this clonotype: The junction differs from germline at one of its ends, possibly a read error. This chain connects TRBV27 to TRBJ2-2; tentative D call: TRBD2 (6 bases). Germline lookup yields CDR1 MNHEY and CDR2 SMNVEV (reference sequence). This CDR3 spans 15 amino acids. The CDR3 DNA reads as TGTGCCAGCAGTCCCCGCGGACGGAACACCGGGGGGCTGTTTTTT. This translates into CASSPRGRNTGGLFF.

V usage is TRBV19 and J usage is TRBJ1-1, with D possibly matching TRBD1 (6 bases). The germline V and J ends were trimmed by 7 bases and 6 bases, with 24 bases remaining between them. Germline CDR1 is LNHDA and CDR2 is SQIVND (reference sequence). CDR3 length: 16 residues. The CDR3 is CASKRQAQGSDAEAFF. In DNA form, the CDR3 reads TGTGCCAGTAAAAGGCAGGCACAGGGCTCTGACGCTGAAGCTTTCTTT.

The chain employs TRBV15 and TRBJ2-1, with D uncertain. Germline V lookup: CDR1 LNHNV, CDR2 YYDKDF (reference sequence). Deletions cut 8 bases from V and 4 bases from J, with 12 bases between. This CDR3 is 13 amino acids long. CDR3 protein: CATAAQRYNEQFF. For the CDR3, the DNA is TGTGCCACCGCGGCCCAGCGTTACAATGAGCAGTTCTTC.

Of note for this clonotype: This sequence may be a read error, since a much larger clone differs from it by one base. The CDR3 ends on some other residue instead of the conserved phenylalanine or tryptophan, so this is likely a read error. The chain is built from TRBV7-2 and TRBJ1-5; TRBD1 matches at 9 bases. The V and J ends lost 5 bases and 3 bases, in that order; junction bases with no gene match: 5. Germline V gene data show CDR1 as SGHTA and CDR2 as FQGNSA. There are 15 residues in the CDR3. The chain's CDR3 is CASSPRTGDNQPQHL. As DNA, the CDR3 is TGTGCCAGCAGCCCCCGGACAGGGGACAATCAGCCCCAGCATCTT.

V usage is TRBV6-1 and J usage is TRBJ2-1, with 9 bases identical to TRBD2. Germline V lookup: CDR1 MNHNS, CDR2 SASEGT. The junction had 3 bases not matched to a gene; V was cut back by 7 bases and J by 2 bases. The CDR3 length is 14 residues. CDR3 nucleotides: TGTGCCAGCACCGTAGCGGGGGCCTACAATGAGCAGTTCTTC. Amino acid sequence: CASTVAGAYNEQFF.